These T cell receptor beta chains were read from a single sample in a study of technical replicates of blood from several donors. The repertoire was sequenced with immunoSEQ multiplex PCR; TCRdb's copy has only in-frame clones and lacks some. There are about 44,000 clones in the sample; around 96% occur only once, and 0.35% to 0.4% lies in the top ten. Material: T cells isolated from PBMCs. The receptors stem from a human donor in good health. Each CDR3 is given with its conserved first and last residue. A D gene is named only where the DNA matches it firmly. Clone size is stated in some rows and not others, as once, few, many or a class when expanded.

>.|TRBV28|TRBJ1-3|.
CASSLPSSGRNTIYF
TGTGCCAGCAGTTTACCTTCCTCCGGTCGAAACACCATATATTTT
>.|TRBV6-1|TRBJ2-1|TRBD2
CASRTSGGYNEQFF
TGTGCCAGCAGGACTAGCGGGGGGTACAATGAGCAGTTCTTC
>.|TRBV6-1|TRBJ1-2|.
CASISTGTYGYTF
TGTGCCAGCATTAGTACAGGGACCTATGGCTACACCTTC
>.|TRBV14|TRBJ2-7|TRBD2
CASSQGLAGVNEQYF
TGTGCCAGCAGCCAGGGACTAGCGGGAGTCAACGAGCAGTACTTC
>.|TRBV11-2|TRBJ1-1|TRBD1
CASSLDRGDTEAFF
TGTGCCAGCAGCTTAGACAGGGGGGACACTGAAGCTTTCTTT
>.|TRBV6-1|TRBJ2-7|.
CAAGIGSYEQYF
TGTGCCGCGGGAATAGGATCCTACGAGCAGTACTTC
>.|TRBV18|TRBJ1-5|.
CASSPGGPMSNQPQHF
TGTGCCAGCTCACCGGGAGGCCCCATGAGCAATCAGCCCCAGCATTTT
>.|TRBV5-6|TRBJ2-5|.
CASSLAQGILETQYF
TGTGCCAGCAGCTTGGCCCAGGGAATACTAGAGACCCAGTACTTC
>.|TRBV28|TRBJ2-3|TRBD2
CASIESGVTDTQYF
TGTGCCAGCATAGAAAGCGGGGTCACAGATACGCAGTATTTT
>.|TRBV7-3|TRBJ2-2|TRBD1
CATGQGNTGELFF
TGTGCCACGGGACAGGGTAACACCGGGGAGCTGTTTTTT
>.|TRBV9|TRBJ2-1|TRBD2
CASSVGASGRNEQFF
TGTGCCAGCAGCGTAGGGGCTAGCGGGAGGAATGAGCAGTTCTTC
>once|TRBV7-8|TRBJ2-7|TRBD1
CASSLGDSFDYEQYF
TGTGCCAGCAGCTTAGGGGACAGCTTCGACTACGAGCAGTACTTC
>.|TRBV30|TRBJ2-1|TRBD2
CAWSVLSSGRYNEQFF
TGTGCCTGGAGTGTACTGTCTAGCGGGAGATACAATGAGCAGTTCTTC
>.|TRBV29-1|TRBJ2-7|TRBD1
CSAHRGLGEQYF
TGCAGCGCACACAGGGGGTTAGGGGAGCAGTACTTC
>.|TRBV28|TRBJ1-1|TRBD1
CASRIQGATEAFF
TGTGCCAGCAGAATACAGGGGGCGACTGAAGCTTTCTTT
>once|TRBV6-6|TRBJ2-7|TRBD2
CASRRTGLAEIYEQYF
TGTGCCAGCAGACGGACAGGACTAGCGGAGATCTACGAGCAGTACTTC
>.|TRBV5-4|TRBJ2-7|TRBD2
CASSRTSGSNQYEQYF
TGTGCCAGCAGTAGGACTAGCGGATCCAACCAGTACGAGCAGTACTTC
>.|TRBV5-4|TRBJ2-7|TRBD1
CASSSGQASIEQYF
TGTGCCAGCAGCTCCGGACAGGCCTCTATTGAGCAGTACTTC
>few|TRBV5-3|TRBJ1-1|TRBD1
CARSPRLAGGPTEAFF
TGTGCCAGAAGCCCCAGGTTGGCAGGGGGTCCCACTGAAGCTTTCTTT
>.|TRBV19|TRBJ1-2|.
CASTWAGRDGYTF
TGTGCCAGTACGTGGGCGGGAAGGGACGGCTACACCTTC
>.|TRBV7-9|TRBJ1-2|TRBD1
CASSRRQGEGYGYTF
TGTGCCAGCAGCCGTCGACAGGGGGAGGGGTATGGCTACACCTTC
>.|TRBV13|TRBJ2-7|.
CASSLGLGQGFYEQYF
TGTGCCAGCAGCTTAGGCTTGGGGCAGGGCTTCTACGAGCAGTACTTC
>.|TRBV15|TRBJ1-2|.
CATSRDGTGTALENTF
TGTGCCACCAGCAGAGATGGAACCGGGACTGCGCTGGAAAACACCTTC
>.|TRBV6-1|TRBJ1-2|.
CASSELSGWYGYTF
TGTGCCAGCAGTGAATTAAGCGGCTGGTATGGCTACACCTTC
>.|TRBV10-2|TRBJ2-7|TRBD2
CATIDGTSGLSYEQYF
TGCGCCACCATAGATGGGACTAGCGGGCTCTCCTACGAGCAGTACTTC
>once|TRBV15|TRBJ2-1|TRBD2
CATDLAGGSNEQFF
TGTGCCACAGATCTAGCGGGAGGAAGTAATGAGCAGTTCTTC
>.|TRBV5-5|TRBJ1-4|.
CASSLEGLSEKLFF
TGTGCCAGCAGCTTGGAGGGGTTGTCGGAAAAACTGTTTTTT
>.|TRBV2|TRBJ2-7|TRBD1
CASSGTGGIPYEQYF
TGTGCCAGCAGTGGTACAGGGGGGATACCCTACGAGCAGTACTTC
>.|TRBV10-1|TRBJ2-5|.
CASRGATHRETQYF
TGCGCCAGCAGGGGGGCCACCCACCGAGAGACCCAGTACTTC
>.|TRBV7-9|TRBJ2-7|.
CAVGIGVGAQYF
TGTGCCGTCGGGATCGGAGTCGGCGCGCAGTACTTC
>.|TRBV6-5|TRBJ1-1|TRBD1
CASSARGRLAFF
TGTGCCAGCAGTGCCAGGGGGCGCCTAGCTTTCTTT
>.|TRBV6-5|TRBJ1-3|.
CASSFSRESFRNAIYF
TGTGCCAGCAGTTTCAGCCGGGAATCCTTTAGGAACGCCATATATTTT
>.|TRBV27|TRBJ2-3|.
CASSSANPSTDTQYF
TGTGCCAGCAGTTCTGCGAACCCTAGCACAGATACGCAGTATTTT
>.|TRBV5-1|TRBJ2-7|TRBD2
CASSLGGGSYEQYF
TGCGCCAGCAGCTTGGGGGGAGGGTCCTACGAGCAGTACTTC
>.|TRBV6-4|TRBJ1-1|TRBD1
CASSVAGTGDFGTEAFF
TGTGCCAGCAGTGTCGCCGGGACAGGGGATTTCGGGACTGAAGCTTTCTTT
>.|TRBV5-1|TRBJ1-2|TRBD1
CASSLRQGDGYTF
TGCGCCAGCAGCTTGCGACAGGGAGATGGCTACACCTTC
>.|TRBV19|TRBJ2-7|TRBD2
CASSITSGRAYEQYF
TGTGCCAGTAGTATTACTAGCGGGAGGGCCTACGAGCAGTACTTC
>once|TRBV7-3|TRBJ2-3|.
CASSLKGGSTDTQYF
TGTGCCAGCAGCTTAAAAGGCGGAAGCACAGATACGCAGTATTTT
>.|TRBV19|TRBJ2-7|TRBD1
CASSAGTVYEQYF
TGTGCCAGTAGTGCAGGGACAGTCTACGAGCAGTACTTC
>.|TRBV5-8|TRBJ1-5|TRBD1
CASSLGDRGYNQPQHF
TGTGCCAGCAGCTTGGGAGACAGGGGATACAATCAGCCCCAGCATTTT
>.|TRBV6-5|TRBJ2-1|.
CASSYRRYNEQFF
TGTGCCAGCAGTTATAGGCGGTACAATGAGCAGTTCTTC